The 32 T cell receptor beta chains below were found in one sample sequenced in a study of response to subunit inactivated influenza vaccine. TCRdb recomputed calls from the RT-PCR reads with MiXCR, one row per CDR3 protein. The sample yields around 530,000 distinct CDR3 sequences, 16% seen once. The sample was CD4+ T cells sorted from PBMCs, taken roughly 24 months after vaccination. These receptors came from a man aged 50 to 69 who received an inactivated influenza vaccine.

This clonotype was detected only a few times. This rearrangement joins TRBV27 to TRBJ2-7; D is uncertain. Germline loops: CDR1 MNHEY, CDR2 SMNVEV (reference sequence). This CDR3 has 14 residues. V dropped 2 bases and J dropped 3 bases, with 11 bases sitting between them. In DNA, the CDR3 is TGTGCCAGCAGTTTAAAGACGGCTAGCTACGAGCAGTACTTC. This gives the protein CASSLKTASYEQYF.

This clonotype was observed a handful of times. V and J are TRBV3-1 and TRBJ2-7, with D unclear. Germline-derived CDR1 and CDR2 are LGHDT and YNNKEL (reference sequence). Trimming stripped 7 bases from V and 2 bases from J, with 6 bases between. The CDR3 has 11 residues. CDR3 in DNA: TGTGCCAGCAAAGGAACCTACGAGCAGTACTTC. Protein product: CASKGTYEQYF.

The chain joins TRBV11-2 to TRBJ2-1, with 7 bases lining up with TRBD1. Germline CDR1 reads SGHAT; CDR2 reads FQNNGV. This CDR3 has 14 amino acids. The V and J ends lost 3 bases and 10 bases, in that order; junction bases with no gene match: 9. The CDR3 sequence is CASSFPGMGQEQFF. The CDR3, as DNA: TGTGCCAGCAGCTTTCCTGGAATGGGACAGGAGCAGTTCTTC.

This clonotype has more than one count but fewer than ten. This chain connects TRBV7-2 to TRBJ1-2; no firm D call. The CDR3 sequence is 11 residues long. V was trimmed by 4 bases and J by 14 bases, leaving 14 bases between them. Germline V gene lookup returns CDR1 SGHTA and CDR2 FQGNSA. In DNA, the CDR3 is TGTGCCAGCAGCTGGAGATCCTCCCAGACCTTC. This codes for CASSWRSSQTF.

This clonotype was seen a few times. This rearrangement joins TRBV11-2 to TRBJ2-1; 14 bases fit TRBD2. The CDR3 loop spans 17 amino acids. J lost 8 bases, V lost 0 bases, and 6 bases had no gene match. The V gene's germline CDR1 is SGHAT and CDR2 FQNNGV. CDR3 DNA: TGTGCCAGCAGCTTAGAAGGGACTAGCGGGAGTCCCCATGAGCAGTTCTTC. Translation: CASSLEGTSGSPHEQFF.

The chain combines TRBV27 with TRBJ2-1; 13 bases agree with TRBD2. CDR3 length: 18 residues. The V segment lost 6 bases and the J segment 3 bases; nucleotides outside the gene matches: 11. Germline V lookup: CDR1 MNHEY, CDR2 SMNVEV (reference sequence). The CDR3 sequence: CASRQGLAGFDVYNEQFF. CDR3 nucleotide sequence: TGTGCCAGCAGACAGGGACTAGCGGGATTTGATGTCTACAATGAGCAGTTCTTC.

The chain joins TRBV29-1 to TRBJ2-7, with 9 bases fitting TRBD2. The germline V gene encodes CDR1 SQVTM and CDR2 ANQGSEA. The CDR3 loop spans 14 amino acids. V was clipped by 6 bases and J by 3 bases; unmatched bases: 9. CDR3 sequence reads: CSVRRTSENYEQYF. The CDR3 nucleotides read TGCAGCGTCCGTAGGACTAGCGAGAACTACGAGCAGTACTTC.

The chain employs TRBV28 and TRBJ1-5; 8 nucleotides line up with TRBD1. The CDR3 is made up of 17 amino acids. J was trimmed by 0 bases and V by 5 bases; bases with no gene match: 9. Germline lookup yields CDR1 MDHEN and CDR2 SYDVKM. The CDR3 loop reads CASSRTGTSGSNQPQHF. CDR3 nucleotides: TGTGCCAGCAGTCGGACAGGGACTAGCGGTAGCAATCAGCCCCAGCATTTT.

This clonotype showed up just a few times. V is TRBV9 and J is TRBJ2-2; 9 nucleotides match TRBD2. Germline V gene data show CDR1 as SGDLS and CDR2 as YYNGEE. This CDR3 has 18 amino acids. Trimming cost V 4 bases and J 7 bases; bases outside gene matches: 17. Written as DNA, the CDR3 is TGTGCCAGCAGCCTCCGTGCGGGAGGGCCCCTTGGTAACGGGGAGCTGTTTTTT. Translation: CASSLRAGGPLGNGELFF.

The chain uses TRBV9 and TRBJ1-2; D unclear. Germline CDR1 SGDLS, CDR2 YYNGEE. V was shortened by 1 base and J by 6 bases, with 10 bases between the two germline ends. The CDR3 contains 13 residues. CDR3 nucleotides: TGTGCCAGCAGCGTACGGGTAGGGAATGGCTACACCTTC. Protein: CASSVRVGNGYTF.

This chain connects TRBV7-2 to TRBJ1-1; TRBD1 might be the D (5 bases). CDR3 length: 14 amino acids. The V gene lost 5 bases and the J gene lost 6 bases, with 16 bases spanning the gap. Germline-derived CDR1 and CDR2 are SGHTA and FQGNSA. CDR3 bases: TGTGCCAGCAGCCAAAGAGAGGGCAGGGCTGAAGCTTTCTTT. Protein: CASSQREGRAEAFF. Variable domain in full (rest from reference TRBV7-2 and TRBJ1-1): GAGVSQSPSNKVTEKGKDVELRCDPISGHTALYWYRQSLGQGLEFLIYFQGNSAPDKSGLPSDRFSAERTGGSVSTLTIQRTQQEDSAVYLCASSQREGRAEAFFGQGTRLTVV.

In this sample, this clonotype turned up a few times. This rearrangement joins TRBV10-3 to TRBJ2-7; D is perhaps TRBD1 (6 bases). Germline loops: CDR1 ENHRY, CDR2 SYGVKD. This CDR3 region has 15 residues. Trimming cost V 4 bases and J 1 base, with 14 bases left between them. The CDR3: CAISGQTGMSYEQYF. The CDR3 DNA reads TGTGCCATCAGTGGTCAGACAGGAATGTCCTACGAGCAGTACTTC.

The rearrangement uses TRBV21-1 and TRBJ2-3. TRBV21-1 is a pseudogene. CDR3 length: 16 residues. The CDR3 DNA follows: TGTGCCAGCAGCGAATGGACGGACCCTAGCACAGATACGCAGTATTTT. Translation: CASSEWTDPSTDTQYF.

To note about this clonotype: A junction boundary mismatches the germline segment, possibly from a read error. The V gene is TRBV11-2, the J gene TRBJ2-3; a weak D match, TRBD2 (6 bases). The CDR3 runs to 15 residues. The germline V gene has CDR1 SGHAT and CDR2 FQNNGV. The CDR3 protein is CASSLRGGTTDKQYF. CDR3 sequence (DNA): TGTGCCAGCAGCCTAAGAGGAGGGACCACAGATAAGCAGTATTTT.

The chain employs TRBV6-1 and TRBJ2-1, with TRBD2 identical over 7 bases. The CDR3 extends over 14 amino acids. Germline CDR1 is MNHNS and CDR2 is SASEGT. V lost 8 bases and J lost 8; bases outside the gene matches: 12. DNA of the CDR3: TGTGCCAGCGGATCAGACTCGGGGAGGGATGAGCAGTTCTTC. Its protein is CASGSDSGRDEQFF.

The sample holds a few counts of this clonotype. The chain employs TRBV6-2 or TRBV6-3 and TRBJ1-5; a possible D gene is TRBD1 (6 bases). The CDR3 covers 12 residues. The V end was cut by 7 bases, the J end by 7 bases, with 11 bases between. CDR1 and CDR2 from the germline V gene are MNHEY and SVGEGT. CDR3 loop: CASTNGGQPQHF. CDR3 DNA sequence: TGTGCCAGCACCAACGGGGGCCAGCCCCAGCATTTT.

This clonotype was counted only a few times. The chain joins TRBV4-3 to TRBJ2-7; D uncertain. V dropped 0 bases and J dropped 7 bases, with 13 bases sitting between them. This CDR3 is 14 amino acids long. Germline CDR1 and CDR2: LGHNA and YSLEER. This CDR3 reads CASSQDPQSEEQYF. DNA for the CDR3: TGCGCCAGCAGCCAAGATCCACAGTCTGAGGAGCAGTACTTC.

The sample holds a few counts of this clonotype. J is TRBJ2-1 and V is TRBV19, with 7 bases fitting TRBD1. The CDR3 sequence is 16 residues long. Germline values: CDR1 LNHDA, CDR2 SQIVND (reference sequence). V dropped 3 bases and J dropped 4; count of bases not matched to a gene: 9. The CDR3 loop reads CASSIGTVKGYNEQFF. The CDR3 coding sequence is TGTGCCAGTAGTATCGGGACAGTGAAGGGGTACAATGAGCAGTTCTTC.

The CDR3, as DNA: TGTGCCAGCAGCACCAGGGAAAACATTCAGTACTTC. Translation gives CASSTRENIQYF. The rearrangement links TRBV7-2 to TRBJ2-4, with D perhaps TRBD1 (5 bases). The CDR3 is 12 residues long. Germline assignment: CDR1 SGHTA and CDR2 FQGNSA. V lost 5 bases to trimming and J lost 5 bases, with 7 bases between them.

In DNA, the CDR3 is TGCAGTGCCCTAAGCCGGCAGTTCAATGAGCAGTTCTTC. This codes for CSALSRQFNEQFF. The J gene is TRBJ2-1, the V gene TRBV20-1; unclear D gene. The CDR3 length is 13 residues. Germline values: CDR1 DFQATT, CDR2 SNEGSKA (reference sequence). The ends were cut back, 6 bases at V and 6 bases at J, with 15 bases in the middle.

There are a few counts of this clonotype. The chain uses TRBV10-3 and TRBJ2-7; 10 bases are a match to TRBD2. The CDR3 has 14 residues. Germline V gene data show CDR1 as ENHRY and CDR2 as SYGVKD. The junction had 12 bases not matched to a gene; V was cut back by 7 bases and J by 9 bases. The CDR3 sequence is CAITDGLAARRQYF. In DNA form, the CDR3 reads TGTGCCATCACCGACGGACTAGCGGCCAGACGGCAGTACTTC.

In this sample, this clonotype turned up a few times. The chain uses TRBV6-1 and TRBJ2-2; unclear D gene. The ends were cut back, 4 bases at V and 1 base at J, with 7 bases in the middle. The CDR3 runs 14 residues. Germline lookup yields CDR1 MNHNS and CDR2 SASEGT. CDR3 region: CASSVTWNTGELFF. CDR3 DNA sequence: TGTGCCAGCAGTGTAACGTGGAACACCGGGGAGCTGTTTTTT.

The sample holds a few counts of this clonotype. The chain has TRBV7-2 and TRBJ2-1, with TRBD1 identical over 7 bases. Unmatched junction bases numbered 4, after V lost 5 bases and J lost 3 bases. Germline V CDR1 and CDR2: SGHTA, FQGNSA. This CDR3 has 14 amino acids. CDR3 region: CASSPGQDYNEQFF. CDR3 DNA: TGTGCCAGCAGCCCAGGACAGGACTACAATGAGCAGTTCTTC.

This chain joins TRBV5-1 and TRBJ1-1; 11 bases agree with TRBD1. The CDR3 has 16 amino acids. The V segment lost 4 bases and the J segment 5 bases; nucleotides outside the gene matches: 10. Germline loops: CDR1 SGHRS, CDR2 YFSETQ. The CDR3 protein is CASSLRTGGKGTEAFF. As DNA, the CDR3 is TGCGCCAGCAGCCTCCGGACAGGGGGCAAAGGGACTGAAGCTTTCTTT. The whole variable domain, remainder taken from reference TRBV5-1 and TRBJ1-1, is KAGVTQTPRYLIKTRGQQVTLSCSPISGHRSVSWYQQTPGQGLQFLFEYFSETQRNKGNFPGRFSGRQFSNSRSEMNVSTLELGDSALYLCASSLRTGGKGTEAFFGQGTRLTVV.

This clonotype was counted between two and nine times. This chain links TRBV10-3 with TRBJ2-7; tentatively, D is TRBD2 (5 bases). Germline V gene data show CDR1 as ENHRY and CDR2 as SYGVKD. This CDR3 comprises 13 residues. Deletions cut 6 bases from V and 2 bases from J, with 11 bases between. The CDR3 region has the DNA TGTGCCATCAGGTCTGCGGGCCCCTACGAGCAGTACTTC. Its translation: CAIRSAGPYEQYF.

V is TRBV28 and J is TRBJ2-3; TRBD2 matches at 11 bases. V gave up 5 bases and J gave up 2 bases; unmatched junction bases: 15. CDR1 and CDR2 (germline): MDHEN, SYDVKM. The CDR3 is 19 amino acids. Here the CDR3 DNA reads TGTGCCAGCAGTCCCACCTACGGGACTAGCGGAGAGATCACAGATACGCAGTATTTT. Translated: CASSPTYGTSGEITDTQYF.

This clonotype was picked up one time. An end of the junction differs from the germline gene, which may be a read error. This rearrangement joins TRBV7-2 to TRBJ2-7, with D tentatively TRBD1 (6 bases). The CDR3 is 15 amino acids. Germline V gene data show CDR1 as SGHTA and CDR2 as FQGNSA. The CDR3 spells CAGSPGARSTYEQYF. CDR3 DNA sequence: TGTGCCGGCAGCCCAGGGGCTAGAAGCACCTACGAGCAGTACTTC.

V and J are TRBV7-8 and TRBJ1-1; D might be TRBD1 (5 bases). CDR3 size: 15 residues. V was cut by 3 bases and J by 6 bases, with 17 bases left in between. Germline CDR1 SGHVS, CDR2 FQNEAQ. CDR3 sequence (DNA): TGTGCCAGCAGCTTCTTCGGTGGAGACAGCCCTGAAGCTTTCTTT. Protein sequence: CASSFFGGDSPEAFF.

This clonotype has at least ten counts. V is TRBV29-1 and J is TRBJ2-7, with D maybe TRBD1 (6 bases). Germline CDR1 is SQVTM and CDR2 is ANQGSEA. The CDR3 is made up of 11 amino acids. The V gene lost 6 bases and the J gene lost 1 base, with 7 bases spanning the gap. The CDR3 nucleotides read TGCAGCGTCGGACAGTCCTACGAGCAGTACTTC. It yields the protein CSVGQSYEQYF.

V usage is TRBV13 and J usage is TRBJ1-4, with D possibly being TRBD1 (5 bases). The V end was cut by 3 bases, the J end by 3 bases, with 8 bases between. Germline V CDR1 and CDR2: PRHDT, FYEKMQ (reference sequence). This CDR3 is 14 amino acids long. The CDR3 region is CASSFGASNEKLFF. DNA for the CDR3: TGTGCCAGCAGCTTCGGGGCTTCTAATGAAAAACTGTTTTTT. Based on the CDR3 plus reference TRBV13 and TRBJ1-4, the full variable domain is AAGVIQSPRHLIKEKRETATLKCYPIPRHDTVYWYQQGPGQDPQFLISFYEKMQSDKGSIPDRFSAQQFSDYHSELNMSSLELGDSALYFCASSFGASNEKLFFGSGTQLSVL.

This clonotype was recorded a few times. J is TRBJ1-6 and V is TRBV4-1; the match to TRBD1 covers 7 bases. Germline CDR1 MGHRA, CDR2 YSYEKL. The CDR3 loop spans 15 amino acids. The V segment lost 4 bases and the J segment 7 bases; nucleotides outside the gene matches: 7. The CDR3 region has the DNA TGCGCCAGCAGCCGCTCCGGGACAGAGAATTCACCCCTCCACTTT. It translates to CASSRSGTENSPLHF.

This chain joins TRBV20-1 and TRBJ1-6; no definite D call. Germline CDR1 DFQATT, CDR2 SNEGSKA (reference sequence). CDR3 length equals 16 residues. Deletions cut 3 bases from V and 0 bases from J, with 12 bases between. The CDR3 region is CSARPRRSSYNSPLHF. The CDR3 nucleotides are TGCAGTGCTAGGCCCAGAAGGAGCTCCTATAATTCACCCCTCCACTTT.